The clone carrying this T cell receptor beta chain is a singleton in its sample. These data originate in a study of blood T cell repertoires in COVID-19. About the research overall: Spain, Italy and the United States supplied samples that represented acute and convalescent COVID-19. From T cells, B-cell-depleted T cells, or PBMCs came the material, which was cDNA or gDNA.

Per the authors' pipeline: Reference gene primers were amplified, and this amplification served to estimate nucleated cell counts. Measured with immunoSEQ multiplex PCR; TCRdb has only the in-frame clones, and not every one. V and J calls and clone size come straight from that table; D and trimming were deduced from the DNA. The table lists around 120,000 clones, about 90% of them singletons. Germline V CDR1 and CDR2: GTSNPN, SVGIG (reference sequence). This CDR3 has 15 amino acids. V was pared by 2 bases and J by 16 bases, with 17 bases of the junction left unmatched. The chain employs TRBV30 and TRBJ2-1, with 10 bases that match TRBD2. The clonotype originates from a woman aged 50 to 60 with active or convalescent COVID-19. The source material was peripheral blood. The CDR3 here is CAWSRIGLAGVIPFF. The CDR3 DNA follows: TGTGCCTGGAGTAGGATTGGGCTAGCGGGAGTAATACCCTTCTTC.